The 13 T cell receptor beta chains in this list originate from one sample, sequenced in a study of blood T cell repertoires in COVID-19. Libraries were prepared by immunoSEQ multiplex PCR; TCRdb keeps only in-frame clonotypes and omits some of them. The sample records 55,000 to 65,000 clones, around 80% being singletons. The sample was peripheral blood. The receptor source for this set is a man in his sixties with acute or convalescent COVID-19.

The chain is built from TRBV6-1 and TRBJ1-6, with TRBD1 matching 10 bases. The CDR3 has 17 amino acids. V lost 3 bases and J lost 6; bases outside the gene matches: 8. Germline V CDR1 and CDR2: MNHNS, SASEGT. For the CDR3, the DNA is TGTGCCAGCAGTGAGCGGGGGACAGGGGACAGTAATTCACCCCTCCACTTT. It translates to CASSERGTGDSNSPLHF.

This clone was detected only once. This CDR3 is CASSSLGIEQFF. CDR3 in DNA: TGTGCCAGCAGCTCCCTAGGAATTGAGCAGTTCTTC. The V and J genes are TRBV5-4 and TRBJ2-1, with D unclear. The CDR3 spans 12 residues. Germline loops: CDR1 SGHNT, CDR2 YYREEE (reference sequence). V gave up 3 bases and J gave up 9 bases, with 10 bases separating them.

The chain combines TRBV27 with TRBJ1-1, with D tentatively TRBD1 (5 bases). This CDR3 contains 14 residues. Germline V gene data show CDR1 as MNHEY and CDR2 as SMNVEV (reference sequence). V dropped 5 bases and J dropped 1 base, with 11 bases sitting between them. CDR3 sequence: CASSTGGGNTEAFF. CDR3 DNA sequence: TGTGCCAGCAGTACGGGCGGGGGGAACACTGAAGCTTTCTTT.

The V and J genes are TRBV28 and TRBJ2-5; tentative D call: TRBD2 (6 bases). CDR1 and CDR2 (germline): MDHEN, SYDVKM. V gave up 4 bases and J gave up 3 bases, with 15 bases separating them. CDR3 length equals 15 residues. Written as DNA, the CDR3 is TGTGCCAGCAGTTCCACTCCGGGACTTAAAGAGACCCAGTACTTC. The encoded protein is CASSSTPGLKETQYF.

The V and J genes are TRBV5-4 and TRBJ1-4, with D possibly matching TRBD1 (6 bases). Trimming cost V 4 bases and J 6 bases, with 13 bases left between them. Germline V lookup: CDR1 SGHNT, CDR2 YYREEE (reference sequence). This CDR3 is 14 amino acids long. The CDR3 spells CASSQRGGYEKLFF. CDR3 nucleotides: TGTGCCAGCAGCCAGAGGGGGGGGTATGAAAAACTGTTTTTT.

A remark on this clone: This same CDR3 is encoded by further DNA sequences in the sample. V is TRBV9 and J is TRBJ2-2; 9 nucleotides agree with TRBD1. V was pared by 2 bases and J by 6 bases, with 8 bases of the junction left unmatched. CDR1 SGDLS and CDR2 YYNGEE come from the germline V gene. The length of the CDR3 is 16 residues. CDR3 protein: CASSVSGTGGPGELFF. CDR3 bases: TGTGCCAGCAGCGTCTCCGGAACAGGGGGCCCCGGGGAGCTGTTTTTT.

The V gene is TRBV6-5, the J gene TRBJ1-2; maybe TRBD1 (6 bases). Germline V gives CDR1 MNHEY, CDR2 SVGAGI. Trimming cost V 11 bases and J 2 bases, with 15 bases left between them. This CDR3 is 13 amino acids long. The CDR3 sequence: CAGRTAANYGYTF. The CDR3 nucleotides are TGTGCCGGTCGGACAGCGGCGAACTATGGCTACACCTTC.

V is TRBV5-1 and J is TRBJ2-5; D may be TRBD2 (5 bases). CDR1 and CDR2 (germline): SGHRS, YFSETQ. The CDR3 consists of 14 residues. Trimming cost V 3 bases and J 5 bases, with 14 bases left between them. The CDR3 region is CASSSPASRETQYF. In DNA form, the CDR3 reads TGCGCCAGCAGCTCTCCCGCTAGCCGGGAGACCCAGTACTTC.

This chain connects TRBV11-2 to TRBJ2-7, with TRBD2 matching over 7 bases. Trimming cost V 5 bases and J 3 bases; bases outside gene matches: 13. The CDR3 is 16 residues long. Germline CDR1 and CDR2: SGHAT and FQNNGV. CDR3 in amino acids: CASSLVSGGGVYEQYF. The CDR3 coding sequence is TGTGCCAGCAGCCTCGTATCGGGCGGGGGAGTCTACGAGCAGTACTTC.

The rearrangement links TRBV5-1 to TRBJ2-5; D is perhaps TRBD1 (6 bases). This CDR3 spans 17 amino acids. Looked up from germline, CDR1 is SGHRS and CDR2 is YFSETQ. V was trimmed by 4 bases and J by 5 bases, leaving 24 bases between them. The CDR3 spells CASSPEGGHRFVETQYF. CDR3 nucleotide sequence: TGCGCCAGCAGCCCTGAAGGGGGACACAGGTTTGTGGAGACCCAGTACTTC.

The sample holds a few counts of this clone. The gene calls are TRBV13 and TRBJ2-7; TRBD2 might be the D (6 bases). Germline values: CDR1 PRHDT, CDR2 FYEKMQ (reference sequence). The ends were cut back, 5 bases at V and 0 bases at J, with 14 bases in the middle. CDR3 size: 15 residues. DNA for the CDR3: TGTGCCAGCAGCACCCCGGGGAGGAGCTCCTACGAGCAGTACTTC. This sequence encodes CASSTPGRSSYEQYF.

V and J are TRBV11-2 and TRBJ2-5; TRBD1 matches at 8 bases. CDR3 length: 13 residues. V lost 9 bases and J lost 3; bases outside the gene matches: 6. From germline, CDR1 is SGHAT and CDR2 FQNNGV. CDR3 amino acids: CASSWTGKETQYF. DNA of the CDR3: TGTGCCAGTTCCTGGACAGGGAAAGAGACCCAGTACTTC.

J is TRBJ1-2 and V is TRBV6-1; 7 bases fit TRBD1. Germline loops: CDR1 MNHNS, CDR2 SASEGT. V was clipped by 10 bases and J by 8 bases; unmatched bases: 19. This CDR3 has 15 residues. CDR3 DNA sequence: TGTGCCACCCGGGGCCAGGGTCTCACCAGGGGGGGCTACACCTTC. It translates to CATRGQGLTRGGYTF.